Each of the 32 T cell receptor beta chains below was sequenced from the same sample in a study of PD-L1 blockade in urothelial cancer (dated 2017 in TCRdb). Library method: the immunoSEQ multiplex PCR assay. TCRdb holds this immuneACCESS table with in-frame rearrangements only. Some clones are missing; in checked studies, unresolved V genes explain under half, and the rest has no known cause. In all, the sample holds tens of thousands of clones, and about 85% of those were seen once. About 8% of the sample belongs to the ten largest clones. This material consisted of PBMCs, taken around atezolizumab (anti-PD-L1) treatment. The origin of the receptors is a man aged 60 to 69 with urothelial cancer.

The V and J genes are TRBV6-5 and TRBJ2-7, with a possible D match to TRBD1 (5 bases). The CDR3 is 14 residues long. Per the germline V gene, CDR1 is MNHEY and CDR2 is SVGAGI. Trimming cost V 2 bases and J 0 bases, with 8 bases left between them. CDR3 sequence (DNA): TGTGCCAGCAGTTACAGGGGAAGCTCCTACGAGCAGTACTTC. Protein: CASSYRGSSYEQYF.

The V and J genes are TRBV7-2 and TRBJ1-1; 7 nucleotides agree with TRBD1. The CDR3 sequence is 15 residues long. In germline, CDR1 is SGHTA, CDR2 FQGNSA. J lost 0 bases, V lost 5 bases, and 6 bases had no gene match. The CDR3 DNA follows: TGTGCCAGCAGCATACAGGGGAACATGAACACTGAAGCTTTCTTT. Amino acids: CASSIQGNMNTEAFF.

This chain links TRBV5-1 with TRBJ1-1, with a weak D call TRBD1 (6 bases). CDR3 length equals 18 residues. Between the trimmed V and J ends, which lost 0 bases and 0 bases, there was a span of 18 bases. Germline CDR1 is SGHRS and CDR2 is YFSETQ. The CDR3 region has the DNA TGCGCCAGCAGCTTGGTCAGTTTTAGTTCAGGGGTGAACACTGAAGCTTTCTTT. Encoded protein: CASSLVSFSSGVNTEAFF.

V and J are TRBV2 and TRBJ1-1, with TRBD1 identical over 11 bases. Looked up from germline, CDR1 is SNHLY and CDR2 is FYNNEI. The CDR3 consists of 19 residues. V trimming: 4 bases; J trimming: 0 bases; junction bases outside the gene matches: 13. The CDR3 protein is CASSVREPGQGVMNTEAFF. CDR3 coding DNA: TGTGCCAGCAGTGTACGTGAGCCGGGACAGGGGGTTATGAACACTGAAGCTTTCTTT.

The CDR3 DNA reads as TGTGCCAGCAGTGGACAGAACACTGAAGCTTTCTTT. This sequence encodes CASSGQNTEAFF. The V call is TRBV27, the J call TRBJ1-1, with D possibly matching TRBD1 (5 bases). V gave up 5 bases and J gave up 1 base, with 5 bases separating them. Germline V gene data show CDR1 as MNHEY and CDR2 as SMNVEV (reference sequence). CDR3 length: 12 residues.

The chain joins TRBV2 to TRBJ1-1; the match to TRBD1 covers 9 bases. The junction had 8 bases not matched to a gene; V was cut back by 5 bases and J by 4 bases. Germline values: CDR1 SNHLY, CDR2 FYNNEI. CDR3 length: 15 residues. Here the CDR3 reads CASSPGQGSGTEAFF. The DNA for the CDR3 is TGTGCCAGCAGTCCGGGACAGGGATCAGGCACTGAAGCTTTCTTT.

J is TRBJ2-5 and V is TRBV4-1; no firm D call. V shed 4 bases and J shed 2 bases, with 8 bases lying between them. Germline loops: CDR1 MGHRA, CDR2 YSYEKL. This CDR3 has 13 residues. CDR3 DNA: TGCGCCAGCAGCCCTAGTTATCAAGAGACCCAGTACTTC. Residues: CASSPSYQETQYF.

The chain combines TRBV7-2 with TRBJ2-5, with D perhaps matching TRBD2 (5 bases). Deletions cut 7 bases from V and 5 bases from J, with 14 bases between. The CDR3 totals 13 residues. Looked up from germline, CDR1 is SGHTA and CDR2 is FQGNSA. As DNA, the CDR3 is TGTGCCAGCACCACGCAGGTAGCGGAGACCCAGTACTTC. Translation: CASTTQVAETQYF.

The chain has TRBV18 and TRBJ1-5; 8 bases agree with TRBD1. Unmatched junction bases numbered 12, after V lost 3 bases and J lost 2 bases. This CDR3 contains 18 residues. CDR1 is KGHSH, CDR2 LQKENI, per germline. The CDR3 DNA follows: TGTGCCAGCTCACCGTCGACAGGGGTGCGAGGAGGCAATCAGCCCCAGCATTTT. It is translated as CASSPSTGVRGGNQPQHF.

The rearrangement joins TRBV11-2 to TRBJ1-4; D not resolved. This CDR3 is built from 14 residues. Between the trimmed V and J ends, which lost 5 bases and 6 bases, there was a span of 13 bases. Looked up from germline, CDR1 is SGHAT and CDR2 is FQNNGV. CDR3 bases: TGTGCCAGCAGCCTCCGGGGAGTGGATGAAAAACTGTTTTTT. This translates into CASSLRGVDEKLFF.

The rearrangement uses TRBV6-1 and TRBJ1-6; no firm D call. Germline V gene data show CDR1 as MNHNS and CDR2 as SASEGT. The V and J ends lost 4 bases and 5 bases respectively, with 12 bases between them. This CDR3 contains 15 residues. CDR3 amino acids: CASSVGRSDNSPLHF. The CDR3 DNA follows: TGTGCCAGCAGTGTCGGTCGATCCGATAATTCACCCCTCCACTTT.

J is TRBJ2-7 and V is TRBV7-8; D possibly corresponds to TRBD2 (5 bases). From germline, CDR1 is SGHVS and CDR2 FQNEAQ. The CDR3 has 14 amino acids. V lost 7 bases, J lost 0 bases, and 13 bases lay in between. CDR3 nucleotide sequence: TGTGCCAGCACCGATGGGAGATTCTCCTACGAGCAGTACTTC. Translating gives CASTDGRFSYEQYF.

This clone appeared a single time. The CDR3 DNA reads as TGTGCCAGCAGCTTTTTCCGGGACAGGGACACAGATACGCAGTATTTT. It specifies CASSFFRDRDTDTQYF. The V and J genes are TRBV5-6 and TRBJ2-3, with 9 bases aligning to TRBD1. The V gene end was trimmed by 2 bases and the J gene end by 2 bases; junction bases not matched to a gene: 6. The germline V gene has CDR1 SGHDT and CDR2 YYEEEE. The CDR3 length is 16 residues.

The sample holds a few counts of this clone. The genes are TRBV30 and TRBJ2-3, with a possible D match to TRBD2 (5 bases). Germline loops: CDR1 GTSNPN, CDR2 SVGIG (reference sequence). V lost 2 bases to trimming and J lost 6 bases, with 15 bases between them. The CDR3 covers 14 residues. The CDR3, as DNA: TGTGCCTGGAGTTCGGGGTCACAAGGGGATACGCAGTATTTT. Residues: CAWSSGSQGDTQYF.

V usage is TRBV7-9 and J usage is TRBJ2-5, with D possibly TRBD2 on 6 matching bases. Germline assignment: CDR1 SEHNR and CDR2 FQNEAQ (reference sequence). The CDR3 runs to 19 residues. V lost 3 bases, J lost 1 base, and 24 bases lay in between. Written as DNA, the CDR3 is TGTGCCAGCAGCTTCTACCGGGACGCCCGCTGGGGGGTCCAAGAGACCCAGTACTTC. As protein: CASSFYRDARWGVQETQYF.

The chain uses TRBV15 and TRBJ2-1, with 12 bases lining up with TRBD1. Germline V gene data show CDR1 as LNHNV and CDR2 as YYDKDF (reference sequence). The length of the CDR3 is 16 residues. J was trimmed by 5 bases and V by 2 bases; bases with no gene match: 4. The CDR3 sequence is CATSRNRDRGHNEQFF. CDR3 nucleotides: TGTGCCACCAGCAGAAACCGGGACAGGGGGCACAATGAGCAGTTCTTC.

The chain combines TRBV4-2 with TRBJ1-6; D is unclear. V lost 1 base, J lost 3 bases, and 13 bases lay in between. Germline V gene data show CDR1 as LGHNA and CDR2 as YNFKEQ. The CDR3 contains 17 residues. The CDR3 sequence: CASSQGEASVYNSPLHF. CDR3 nucleotide sequence: TGTGCCAGCAGCCAAGGAGAAGCATCCGTCTATAATTCACCCCTCCACTTT.

V is TRBV7-8 and J is TRBJ2-7; D call uncertain. The CDR3 is 13 residues long. Germline CDR1 is SGHVS and CDR2 is FQNEAQ. V was clipped by 0 bases and J by 6 bases, with 9 bases between them. CDR3 region: CASSLASITEQYF. The CDR3 region has the DNA TGTGCCAGCAGCTTAGCGTCTATTACCGAGCAGTACTTC. Combining the CDR3 with reference TRBV7-8 and TRBJ2-7 gives the whole variable domain GAGVSQSPRYKVAKRGQDVALRCDPISGHVSLFWYQQALGQGPEFLTYFQNEAQLDKSGLPSDRFFAERPEGSVSTLKIQRTQQEDSAVYLCASSLASITEQYFGPGTRLTVT.

This clone is a singleton in its sample. V gene TRBV7-9 combines with J gene TRBJ2-2, with TRBD1 identical over 10 bases. V lost 5 bases and J lost 7; bases outside the gene matches: 13. The germline CDR1 and CDR2 sequences are SEHNR and FQNEAQ (reference sequence). This CDR3 region has 17 residues. The CDR3 region is CASSPPGQGTVIGELFF. In DNA, the CDR3 is TGTGCCAGCAGCCCGCCGGGACAGGGGACTGTTATCGGGGAGCTGTTTTTT.

The J gene is TRBJ1-2, the V gene TRBV7-9, with 12 bases fitting TRBD1. CDR1 SEHNR and CDR2 FQNEAQ come from the germline V gene (reference sequence). V was clipped by 11 bases and J by 3 bases; unmatched bases: 16. The CDR3 runs to 17 residues. The CDR3 DNA reads TGTGCCTACCACGAGGGGGACAGGGGGCATCTGGACTATGGCTACACCTTC. This gives the protein CAYHEGDRGHLDYGYTF.

This rearrangement joins TRBV11-2 to TRBJ2-2, with 7 nucleotides matching TRBD2. Germline V gene lookup returns CDR1 SGHAT and CDR2 FQNNGV. There are 16 residues in the CDR3. V gave up 3 bases and J gave up 6 bases; unmatched junction bases: 10. DNA for the CDR3: TGTGCCAGCAGCTTCAGTCCCGGGACTATGTCCGGGGAGCTGTTTTTT. This encodes CASSFSPGTMSGELFF.

The gene calls are TRBV5-5 and TRBJ2-4, with 8 bases fitting TRBD1. Germline CDR1 reads SGHKS; CDR2 reads YYEKEE (reference sequence). The V segment lost 4 bases and the J segment 5 bases; nucleotides outside the gene matches: 5. This CDR3 comprises 14 residues. The CDR3 nucleotides are TGTGCCAGCAGCAGGGGACAGGCGGAAAACATTCAGTACTTC. Translating it yields CASSRGQAENIQYF.

This clone was recorded a few times. The gene calls are TRBV5-1 and TRBJ1-5, with 10 bases matching TRBD1. The trim removed 2 bases at V and 7 bases at J, leaving 6 bases unmatched. CDR1 is SGHRS and CDR2 is YFSETQ in the germline V gene. This CDR3 has 15 residues. This chain's CDR3 is CASSFLGDRGQPQHF. The CDR3 nucleotides read TGCGCCAGCAGCTTTTTAGGGGACAGGGGACAGCCCCAGCATTTT.

This clone showed up just a few times. The chain links TRBV5-4 to TRBJ1-6; D is possibly TRBD1 (5 bases). The CDR3 covers 12 residues. Germline V gene lookup returns CDR1 SGHNT and CDR2 YYREEE (reference sequence). V was cut by 2 bases and J by 10 bases, with 7 bases left in between. In DNA form, the CDR3 reads TGTGCCAGCAGCTTATGGGGCTCACCCCTCCACTTT. It encodes CASSLWGSPLHF. The variable domain in full, completed from reference TRBV5-4 and TRBJ1-6, reads ETGVTQSPTHLIKTRGQQVTLRCSSQSGHNTVSWYQQALGQGPQFIFQYYREEENGRGNFPPRFSGLQFPNYSSELNVNALELDDSALYLCASSLWGSPLHFGNGTRLTVT.

The chain couples TRBV29-1 to TRBJ2-2; TRBD1 aligns across 9 bases. V lost 7 bases, J lost 3 bases, and 6 bases stayed unmatched. Per germline, CDR1 SQVTM and CDR2 ANQGSEA. This CDR3 region has 14 residues. The CDR3 nucleotides read TGCAGCGCTGGACAGGGGTACGACACCGGGGAGCTGTTTTTT. Protein: CSAGQGYDTGELFF.

The chain links TRBV7-9 to TRBJ2-7; TRBD1 might be the D (6 bases). Trimming left V 1 base short and J 5 bases short, with 9 bases between. CDR1 is SEHNR and CDR2 is FQNEAQ in the germline V gene (reference sequence). This CDR3 comprises 13 residues. The CDR3 region has the DNA TGTGCCAGCAGCTTAGGGGGGCAGGACGAGCAGTACTTC. This translates into CASSLGGQDEQYF.

J is TRBJ1-4 and V is TRBV19; 8 nucleotides line up with TRBD1. Germline-derived CDR1 and CDR2 are LNHDA and SQIVND (reference sequence). Trimming removed 7 bases from V and 7 bases from J; junction bases left unmatched: 14. The CDR3 has 16 amino acids. The CDR3 loop reads CASMSFRTGPIEKLFF. The CDR3 DNA reads as TGTGCCAGTATGAGTTTTCGGACAGGGCCAATTGAAAAACTGTTTTTT.

V is TRBV5-6 and J is TRBJ2-6; TRBD1 matches 9 bases. CDR1 and CDR2 from the germline V gene are SGHDT and YYEEEE. The V segment lost 2 bases and the J segment 0 bases; nucleotides outside the gene matches: 6. This CDR3 has 18 residues. The CDR3 protein is CASSLFGQGSSGANVLTF. CDR3 DNA sequence: TGTGCCAGCAGCTTATTCGGACAGGGGTCCTCTGGGGCCAACGTCCTGACTTTC.

This clone was found once. The gene calls are TRBV12-5 and TRBJ2-7; D possibly corresponds to TRBD2 (5 bases). Trimming took off 4 bases at V and 1 base at J, with 11 bases between the two ends. This CDR3 is 14 amino acids long. The germline V gene has CDR1 LGHNT and CDR2 FRNRAP. The DNA for the CDR3 is TGTGCTAGTGGTTCGGGAAGGAGGTCCTACGAGCAGTACTTC. Protein: CASGSGRRSYEQYF.

The CDR3 is CASSPRAMGDTQYF. The CDR3 DNA sequence: TGTGCCAGCAGCCCCAGGGCTATGGGAGATACGCAGTATTTT. The chain couples TRBV11-3 to TRBJ2-3, with D possibly being TRBD1 (5 bases). The V and J ends lost 5 bases and 5 bases respectively, with 14 bases between them. The length of the CDR3 is 14 residues. Germline V CDR1 and CDR2: SGHNT, YENEEA.

This clone was observed a single time. The rearrangement uses TRBV2 and TRBJ2-5; 8 bases fit TRBD1. Germline lookup yields CDR1 SNHLY and CDR2 FYNNEI. This CDR3 comprises 12 residues. Trimming cost V 9 bases and J 4 bases; bases outside gene matches: 4. The CDR3 nucleotides read TGTGCCAGAAAAGGACAGGGAGAGACCCAGTACTTC. Its translation is CARKGQGETQYF.

This rearrangement joins TRBV5-6 to TRBJ1-5, with 8 bases identical to TRBD1. Germline loops: CDR1 SGHDT, CDR2 YYEEEE. Germline trimming cut 4 bases from V and 9 bases from J; bases unmatched to any gene: 9. The CDR3 extends over 14 amino acids. The CDR3 sequence is CASSAGQARGPQHF. The CDR3 DNA reads as TGTGCCAGCAGCGCGGGACAGGCGCGAGGGCCCCAGCATTTT.